The 14 T cell receptor beta chains reported below all come from one sample, sequenced in a study of molecular identifiers for immune sequencing clone quantification. MiXCR, run by TCRdb on the PCR reads, gives a single entry per CDR3 protein. The table lists over 600,000 distinct CDR3 sequences, approximately 20% of them singletons. The source material was naive CD8+ T cells from blood, with Jurkat cell RNA spiked in. Subset reported: FACS-sorted CD8+CD4-CCR7+CD45RA+ naive T cells. These receptors were collected from a human donor in good health. Some libraries in this study had Jurkat cell RNA spiked in.

The chain is built from TRBV5-5 and TRBJ2-7; D is tentatively TRBD1 or TRBD2 (6 bases each). CDR3 length: 15 amino acids. V dropped 3 bases and J dropped 5 bases, with 18 bases sitting between them. Germline loops: CDR1 SGHKS, CDR2 YYEKEE (reference sequence). Here the CDR3 DNA reads TGTGCCAGCAGCTGGGGACTGACAGGTTTGGACGAGCAGTACTTC. Translated: CASSWGLTGLDEQYF. The variable domain in full, with the rest retrieved from reference TRBV5-5 and TRBJ2-7, is DAGVTQSPTHLIKTRGQQVTLRCSPISGHKSVSWYQQVLGQGPQFIFQYYEKEERGRGNFPDRFSARQFPNYSSELNVNALLLGDSALYLCASSWGLTGLDEQYFGPGTRLTVT.

The sample holds a few counts of this clonotype. The chain employs TRBV30 and TRBJ2-7, with D possibly being TRBD2 (6 bases). The ends were cut back, 2 bases at V and 5 bases at J, with 13 bases in the middle. Germline V gene data show CDR1 as GTSNPN and CDR2 as SVGIG (reference sequence). The CDR3 has 13 residues. The CDR3 is CAWSLSGGDEQYF. The CDR3 DNA is TGTGCCTGGAGTCTATCAGGAGGGGACGAGCAGTACTTC.

Many counts were recorded for this clonotype. This chain joins TRBV4-3 and TRBJ1-5; TRBD1 matches at 10 bases. Trimming cost V 5 bases and J 5 bases; bases outside gene matches: 6. The CDR3 consists of 15 residues. CDR1 is LGHNA and CDR2 is YSLEER in the germline V gene. In nucleotides, the CDR3 is TGCGCCAGCAGCTACAGACAGGGGGCGGATCAGCCCCAGCATTTT. Translating it yields CASSYRQGADQPQHF.

This clonotype was counted only a few times. J is TRBJ2-2 and V is TRBV27, with 10 positions matching TRBD2. This CDR3 spans 15 amino acids. Trimming removed 4 bases from V and 14 bases from J; junction bases left unmatched: 13. Germline assignment: CDR1 MNHEY and CDR2 SMNVEV (reference sequence). The CDR3 region is CASSSDGLAGAGLFF. CDR3 DNA: TGTGCCAGCAGTTCCGACGGGCTAGCGGGGGCTGGTCTGTTTTTT.

This clonotype appeared many times. This chain uses TRBV5-1 with TRBJ2-7; 8 nucleotides agree with TRBD1. J was trimmed by 5 bases and V by 4 bases; bases with no gene match: 14. Germline CDR1 is SGHRS and CDR2 is YFSETQ. This CDR3 spans 16 amino acids. The CDR3 sequence: CASSPETGAYRNEQYF. The CDR3 DNA is TGCGCCAGCAGCCCGGAGACAGGGGCCTACCGGAACGAGCAGTACTTC.

This clonotype showed up many times. J is TRBJ2-1 and V is TRBV6-5, with TRBD2 as a possible D gene (7 bases). The V end was cut by 2 bases, the J end by 8 bases, with 13 bases between. The CDR3 runs 14 residues. Germline assignment: CDR1 MNHEY and CDR2 SVGAGI. CDR3 bases: TGTGCCAGCAGTTACGCGGGGGCCGGGGATGAGCAGTTCTTC. Protein: CASSYAGAGDEQFF.

This clonotype showed up many times. The chain combines TRBV7-2 with TRBJ2-3, with 9 bases aligning to TRBD2. Germline CDR1 and CDR2: SGHTA and FQGNSA. This CDR3 has 14 residues. After removal of 4 bases from V and 6 bases from J, the junction contained 5 bases not matched to a gene. CDR3 bases: TGTGCCAGCAGCTGGGCGGGGGGGCCCGATACGCAGTATTTT. Its translation is CASSWAGGPDTQYF.

A note on this clonotype: This may arise from a read error, as a much more abundant clone is one base away. This chain connects TRBV20-1 to TRBJ2-2; tentative D call: TRBD1 (5 bases). CDR1 and CDR2 (germline): DFQATT, SNEGSKA (reference sequence). The length of the CDR3 is 13 residues. Trimming took off 1 base at V and 7 bases at J, with 10 bases between the two ends. The CDR3 nucleotides read TGCAGTGCTAGAGTCAGGGCTATCGGGGAGCTGTTTTTT. Translated, it gives CSARVRAIGELFF.

Only a few counts were recorded for this clonotype. A much larger clone sits a single nucleotide away, making a read error possible. CDR3 nucleotides: TGCAGCGTTTCACCGGGACTCCCGAGGCCGTTCTTC. As protein: CSVSPGLPRPFF. The chain links TRBV29-1 to TRBJ2-1, with a possible D match to TRBD2 (6 bases). CDR1 and CDR2 (germline): SQVTM, ANQGSEA. The CDR3 has 12 amino acids. With 5 bases removed from V and 15 bases from J, the gap between germline ends came to 20 bases.

This clonotype has just a few counts. The chain joins TRBV12-3 or TRBV12-4 to TRBJ1-3, with 7 bases fitting TRBD1. The length of the CDR3 is 15 residues. V shed 5 bases, J shed 8 bases, and the junction held 12 bases outside the gene matches. The CDR3 loop is CASSTSDRVGYTIYF. The CDR3 nucleotides are TGTGCCAGCAGTACCTCCGACAGGGTAGGATACACCATATATTTT.

The chain recombines TRBV7-9 with TRBJ2-1; no reliable D call. The CDR3 has 12 residues. Trimming stripped 5 bases from V and 5 bases from J, with 7 bases between. The germline CDR1 and CDR2 sequences are SEHNR and FQNEAQ (reference sequence). The CDR3 nucleotides are TGTGCCAGCAGCCCCTCGGACAATGAGCAGTTCTTC. Translating gives CASSPSDNEQFF.

This clonotype was found many times. The rearrangement links TRBV27 to TRBJ2-5; tentative D call: TRBD1 (6 bases). The CDR3 spans 15 residues. V was pared by 4 bases and J by 7 bases, with 19 bases between. CDR1 and CDR2 from the germline V gene are MNHEY and SMNVEV (reference sequence). The CDR3 loop reads CASSSRTALDTTQYF. DNA of the CDR3: TGTGCCAGCAGTTCCAGGACAGCCTTAGACACGACCCAGTACTTC.

This clonotype was recorded many times. The chain combines TRBV7-9 with TRBJ2-7; 8 bases agree with TRBD1. Losses at the gene ends were 5 bases for V and 0 bases for J; bases not matched to a gene: 9. The CDR3 runs to 16 residues. Germline V gene sequence: CDR1 SEHNR, CDR2 FQNEAQ (reference sequence). CDR3 in amino acids: CASSPPAGQASYEQYF. CDR3 DNA: TGTGCCAGCAGCCCCCCTGCGGGACAGGCCTCCTACGAGCAGTACTTC.

This clonotype was recorded at least ten times. V is TRBV28 and J is TRBJ2-5, with a weak D call TRBD1 (6 bases). V lost 0 bases, J lost 5 bases, and 16 bases lay in between. The germline V gene has CDR1 MDHEN and CDR2 SYDVKM. The CDR3 covers 16 residues. CDR3 sequence (DNA): TGTGCCAGCAGTTTATGGGGCAGGGGCATCCAGGAGACCCAGTACTTC. Protein: CASSLWGRGIQETQYF.